This is a list of T cell receptor beta chains from one sample in a study of cytomegalovirus exposure and HLA in healthy donors. Data came from immunoSEQ multiplex PCR; TCRdb stores just in-frame clones and leaves some out. The table lists roughly 100,000 clones, approximately 78% of them singletons. Material for sequencing was PBMCs. These receptors originate from a woman between 40 and 55 years old in good health and CMV-seronegative. CDR3s include the opening cysteine and the closing phenylalanine or tryptophan. The D gene is left open where the match is weak. Size is stated for part of the rows, as once, few or many counts, or as a class when the clone is expanded.

CDR3aa,abundance,j_gene,d_gene,v_gene
CASSVETVTEAFF,-,TRBJ1-1,-,TRBV9
CASSLSQGAGTEAFF,few,TRBJ1-1,-,TRBV5-1
CASSLHPGGSDTQYF,-,TRBJ2-3,TRBD2,TRBV5-6
CASSFSSGGYTGELFF,-,TRBJ2-2,TRBD1,TRBV5-5
CASSLTGTQPKNIQYF,-,TRBJ2-4,-,TRBV5-6
CASIKDRNTEAFF,-,TRBJ1-1,-,TRBV19
CASSPRYGRAFVGETQYF,-,TRBJ2-5,TRBD2,TRBV7-3
CASSFGVGQFF,-,TRBJ2-1,-,TRBV11-2
CASSLSEYGYTF,few,TRBJ1-2,-,TRBV28
CASSIYRDHQPQHF,-,TRBJ1-5,-,TRBV19
CASSDFEISGELFF,-,TRBJ2-2,-,TRBV25-1
CASSEVRVASNTGELFF,-,TRBJ2-2,-,TRBV28
CASSPNGSGNTIYF,-,TRBJ1-3,-,TRBV18
CASSIPQVSPGNIQYF,-,TRBJ2-4,-,TRBV19
CASSLPQSYSNQPQHF,few,TRBJ1-5,-,TRBV28
CASSEGSGRARAYNEQFF,-,TRBJ2-1,TRBD2,TRBV2
CASSILAQSGNEQFF,-,TRBJ2-1,-,TRBV19
CASSTTGRNEKLFF,-,TRBJ1-4,-,TRBV7-9
CASMRTGHYNSPLHF,-,TRBJ1-6,TRBD1,TRBV2
CASSPHSAVNTGELFF,-,TRBJ2-2,-,TRBV9
CAISGTGSGNTIYF,few,TRBJ1-3,TRBD1,TRBV10-3
CASTHTGETGELFF,medium-sized,TRBJ2-2,-,TRBV6-1
CASCSDNSYEQYF,-,TRBJ2-7,-,TRBV7-9
CASSLQGGSSGANVLTF,-,TRBJ2-6,-,TRBV5-5
CASSEMYGAIAKNIQYF,-,TRBJ2-4,-,TRBV6-1
CASSGQHSGNTIYF,-,TRBJ1-3,-,TRBV18
CASRQGGMGELFF,-,TRBJ2-2,-,TRBV5-1
CAIRPGQGRAGELFF,-,TRBJ2-2,TRBD1,TRBV10-3
CASSFPGIGRANYGYTF,once,TRBJ1-2,-,TRBV28
CASSLDAGNSNQPQHF,-,TRBJ1-5,-,TRBV7-2
CASSYRGENTEAFF,-,TRBJ1-1,-,TRBV6-6
CASTRGAQGNFLFF,-,TRBJ1-4,-,TRBV6-4
CATSVTGQSRRYTF,-,TRBJ1-2,-,TRBV15
CASFSHPGYGYTF,-,TRBJ1-2,-,TRBV6-1
CASSFQPGATNEKLFF,once,TRBJ1-4,-,TRBV5-1
CSVRGTGLYEQYF,-,TRBJ2-7,TRBD1,TRBV29-1
CASSPGAGGNSPLHF,-,TRBJ1-6,TRBD1,TRBV28
CASRDSSYNEQFF,-,TRBJ2-1,-,TRBV6-6
CASSYTGGQGASGANVLTF,-,TRBJ2-6,TRBD1,TRBV5-6
CATSREGWGVGQPQHF,few,TRBJ1-5,-,TRBV15
CASSATGNQPQHF,-,TRBJ1-5,-,TRBV7-9
CASSVGGGTSGIGEQFF,-,TRBJ2-1,TRBD2,TRBV9
CASRTGQGYGYTF,-,TRBJ1-2,TRBD1,TRBV19
CASSLDQWGGYNEQFF,few,TRBJ2-1,TRBD2,TRBV11-3
CSVEDLGVGYGYTF,-,TRBJ1-2,-,TRBV29-1
CASTAGGPTDTQYF,once,TRBJ2-3,TRBD2,TRBV4-3
CASSSSAGVADGAGELFF,-,TRBJ2-2,TRBD2,TRBV28
CASSSRSEQFF,-,TRBJ2-1,-,TRBV18